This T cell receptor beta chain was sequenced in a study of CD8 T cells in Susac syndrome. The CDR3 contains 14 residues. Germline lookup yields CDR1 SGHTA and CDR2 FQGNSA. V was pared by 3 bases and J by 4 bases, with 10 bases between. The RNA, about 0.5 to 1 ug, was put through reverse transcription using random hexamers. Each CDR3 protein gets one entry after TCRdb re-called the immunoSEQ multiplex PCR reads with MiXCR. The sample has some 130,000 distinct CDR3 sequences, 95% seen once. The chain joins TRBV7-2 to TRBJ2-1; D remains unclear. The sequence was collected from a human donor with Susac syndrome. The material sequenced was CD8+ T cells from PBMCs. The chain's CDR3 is CASSFHRDYNEQFF. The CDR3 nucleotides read TGTGCCAGCAGCTTCCATAGGGATTACAATGAGCAGTTCTTC. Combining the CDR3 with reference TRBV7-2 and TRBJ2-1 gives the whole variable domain GAGVSQSPSNKVTEKGKDVELRCDPISGHTALYWYRQSLGQGLEFLIYFQGNSAPDKSGLPSDRFSAERTGGSVSTLTIQRTQQEDSAVYLCASSFHRDYNEQFFGPGTRLTVL.